Shown below are 26 T cell receptor beta chains from a single sample sequenced in a study of human T cells and chemical hapten exposure. TCRdb ran MiXCR on the RACE reads and lists one entry per CDR3 protein. The repertoire has under 85,000 distinct CDR3 sequences, around a tenth of them found once; the top ten carry 1.3% to 1.5%. Regarding time point: patch test 1, 2 weeks after DPC sensitization. Treatment reported: therapeutic diphenylcyclopropenone sensitization with weekly scalp DPC. The sample in question was whole blood, obtained in connection with sensitization to the hapten diphenylcyclopropenone (DPC). All receptors come from a woman between 45 and 65 years old with alopecia areata. Some clones in this sample may be carry-over from other donors' samples.

In its sample, this clonotype was seen a few times. V gene TRBV20-1 combines with J gene TRBJ1-2, with D unclear. The V end lost 4 bases, the J end lost 8 bases, and 14 bases lay between the germline ends. This CDR3 is built from 12 residues. Germline V gene sequence: CDR1 DFQATT, CDR2 SNEGSKA (reference sequence). CDR3 nucleotides: TGCAGTGCTACCGTATCTGGGGAGGGCTACACCTTC. This translates into CSATVSGEGYTF.

This clonotype has a handful of counts. The V call is TRBV20-1, the J call TRBJ2-2; D gene uncertain. Per germline, CDR1 DFQATT and CDR2 SNEGSKA (reference sequence). Trimming stripped 3 bases from V and 4 bases from J, with 9 bases between. CDR3 length: 13 amino acids. Here the CDR3 reads CSARVASTGELFF. The CDR3 DNA follows: TGCAGTGCTAGGGTGGCGAGCACCGGGGAGCTGTTTTTT.

This clonotype was seen more than once but under ten times. The chain couples TRBV12-3 or TRBV12-4 to TRBJ2-7, with 8 bases that match TRBD1. Germline trimming cut 7 bases from V and 5 bases from J; bases unmatched to any gene: 4. The CDR3 is 12 residues long. The CDR3 sequence: CASTRTGNEQYF. Here the CDR3 DNA reads TGTGCCAGCACAAGGACAGGGAACGAGCAGTACTTC.

This clonotype turned up a few times. V usage is TRBV20-1 and J usage is TRBJ1-5, with 10 bases matching TRBD1. V lost 0 bases to trimming and J lost 4 bases; unmatched junction nucleotides: 12. CDR1 is DFQATT, CDR2 SNEGSKA, per germline (reference sequence). This CDR3 has 18 residues. CDR3 amino acids: CSARDARTGGFRNQPQHF. CDR3 coding DNA: TGCAGTGCTAGAGATGCCCGGACAGGGGGTTTTAGGAATCAGCCCCAGCATTTT.

The J gene is TRBJ2-5, the V gene TRBV9; 13 bases align to TRBD2. In germline, CDR1 is SGDLS, CDR2 YYNGEE. V dropped 3 bases and J dropped 5; count of bases not matched to a gene: 4. This CDR3 is built from 15 residues. The CDR3 protein is CASSEGLAGVETQYF. The CDR3 DNA reads as TGTGCCAGCAGCGAAGGACTAGCGGGAGTGGAGACCCAGTACTTC.

This sequence joins TRBV20-1 and TRBJ1-5, with D hard to call. The CDR3 covers 16 residues. Trimming left V 2 bases short and J 5 bases short, with 19 bases between. CDR1 is DFQATT and CDR2 is SNEGSKA in the germline V gene (reference sequence). Here the CDR3 DNA reads TGCAGTGCTAGAACCCCGATGGGAGGGCTCGATCAGCCCCAGCATTTT. Its translation: CSARTPMGGLDQPQHF.

This clonotype turned up a few times. The rearrangement links TRBV3-1 to TRBJ2-7; tentatively, D is TRBD2 (6 bases). V lost 4 bases to trimming and J lost 2 bases, with 12 bases between them. From germline, CDR1 is LGHDT and CDR2 YNNKEL (reference sequence). The CDR3 is 14 amino acids. This CDR3 is CASSRDWPTYEQYF. In DNA form, the CDR3 reads TGTGCCAGCAGCCGGGACTGGCCTACCTACGAGCAGTACTTC.

This clonotype has at least ten counts. The rearrangement uses TRBV2 and TRBJ1-6; D unresolved. Germline V gene lookup returns CDR1 SNHLY and CDR2 FYNNEI. V shed 0 bases and J shed 7 bases, with 7 bases lying between them. The CDR3 loop spans 14 amino acids. The CDR3 region has the DNA TGTGCCAGCAGTGAAGCCGGCCGGAATTCACCCCTCCACTTT. It specifies CASSEAGRNSPLHF. Full variable domain (rest looked up from reference TRBV2 and TRBJ1-6): EPEVTQTPSHQVTQMGQEVILRCVPISNHLYFYWYRQILGQKVEFLVSFYNNEISEKSEIFDDQFSVERPDGSNFTLKIRSTKLEDSAMYFCASSEAGRNSPLHFGNGTRLTVT.

V and J are TRBV29-1 and TRBJ2-1; 12 positions match TRBD2. The CDR3 length is 15 residues. Germline V lookup: CDR1 SQVTM, CDR2 ANQGSEA. V lost 5 bases and J lost 2; bases outside the gene matches: 4. CDR3 amino acids: CSVQLAGGTYNEQFF. In DNA form, the CDR3 reads TGCAGCGTTCAACTAGCGGGAGGCACCTACAATGAGCAGTTCTTC.

J is TRBJ2-7 and V is TRBV18, with D perhaps given as TRBD1 or TRBD2 (5 bases each). The length of the CDR3 is 16 residues. The germline CDR1 and CDR2 sequences are KGHSH and LQKENI. The V end lost 4 bases, the J end lost 2 bases, and 18 bases lay between the germline ends. The CDR3 nucleotides are TGTGCCAGCTCACTCACGGGATCCCCAGGGACCTACGAGCAGTACTTC. Translation: CASSLTGSPGTYEQYF.

The sample holds many counts of this clonotype. The V gene is TRBV5-1, the J gene TRBJ2-7, with D perhaps matching TRBD1 or TRBD2 (5 bases each). V was cut by 2 bases and J by 6 bases, with 15 bases left in between. Germline-derived CDR1 and CDR2 are SGHRS and YFSETQ. CDR3 size: 14 residues. CDR3 sequence: CASSLGDAITEQYF. CDR3 DNA sequence: TGCGCCAGCAGCTTAGGGGACGCAATCACCGAGCAGTACTTC.

CDR3 sequence (DNA): TGTGCCAGCAGCTTATACGGGAGGGGTAATGAGCAGTTCTTC. Encoded protein: CASSLYGRGNEQFF. The rearrangement joins TRBV7-8 to TRBJ2-1; TRBD2 matches 8 bases. The germline CDR1 and CDR2 sequences are SGHVS and FQNEAQ. V was clipped by 2 bases and J by 7 bases; unmatched bases: 4. The CDR3 contains 14 residues.

This clonotype was seen a handful of times. The chain's CDR3 is CASSLDVVNTEAFF. The CDR3 region has the DNA TGTGCCAGCAGTCTCGACGTAGTGAACACTGAAGCTTTCTTT. The chain recombines TRBV6-6 with TRBJ1-1; unclear D gene. The CDR3 sequence is 14 residues long. The V end lost 5 bases, the J end lost 0 bases, and 10 bases lay between the germline ends. CDR1 MNHNY and CDR2 SVGAGI come from the germline V gene (reference sequence).

In its sample, this clonotype was seen a few times. J is TRBJ1-1 and V is TRBV29-1; 11 bases agree with TRBD1. There are 14 residues in the CDR3. V was clipped by 7 bases and J by 1 base; unmatched bases: 5. CDR1 is SQVTM, CDR2 ANQGSEA, per germline. CDR3 in DNA: TGCAGCGGCTGGACAGGGGGCTGGAACACTGAAGCTTTCTTT. This translates into CSGWTGGWNTEAFF.

This clonotype was recorded a few times. The rearrangement uses TRBV20-1 and TRBJ2-7, with D tentatively TRBD1 or TRBD2 (5 bases each). The CDR3 is 13 residues long. Germline CDR1 DFQATT, CDR2 SNEGSKA (reference sequence). CDR3 nucleotide sequence: TGCAGGGGGGTGGGAGACCACTCCTACGAGCAGTACTTC. Amino acids: CRGVGDHSYEQYF.

In nucleotides, the CDR3 is TGTGCCAGCAGCCCCGACAGAACGGCCGGGGAGCTGTTTTTT. Translating it yields CASSPDRTAGELFF. The rearrangement uses TRBV2 and TRBJ2-2; possibly TRBD1 for D (5 bases). The CDR3 has 14 amino acids. Germline V lookup: CDR1 SNHLY, CDR2 FYNNEI. The V and J ends lost 6 bases and 6 bases respectively, with 14 bases between them.

This clonotype was detected a few times. The chain combines TRBV6-2 or TRBV6-3 with TRBJ2-1; 9 nucleotides line up with TRBD1. The V and J ends lost 4 bases and 4 bases, in that order; junction bases with no gene match: 11. CDR3 size: 17 residues. Germline V lookup: CDR1 MNHEY, CDR2 SVGEGT. The CDR3 sequence is CASSFTGTGTEYNEQFF. Written as DNA, the CDR3 is TGTGCCAGCAGTTTTACCGGGACAGGGACCGAATACAATGAGCAGTTCTTC.

This chain connects TRBV11-2 to TRBJ2-6; no clear D. Per the germline V gene, CDR1 is SGHAT and CDR2 is FQNNGV. Trimming took off 5 bases at V and 2 bases at J, with 13 bases between the two ends. The CDR3 contains 16 residues. This CDR3 is CASSPPGRPGANVLTF. CDR3 nucleotide sequence: TGTGCCAGCAGCCCTCCGGGCCGACCTGGGGCCAACGTCCTGACTTTC.

This clonotype was detected a few times. The V and J genes are TRBV29-1 and TRBJ2-6; no reliable D call. This CDR3 region has 14 residues. The germline V and J ends were trimmed by 2 bases and 2 bases, with 7 bases remaining between them. In germline, CDR1 is SQVTM, CDR2 ANQGSEA. CDR3 sequence: CSVEKATGANVLTF. The CDR3 nucleotides are TGCAGCGTTGAAAAAGCAACTGGGGCCAACGTCCTGACTTTC.

In this sample, this clonotype turned up a few times. V is TRBV12-3 or TRBV12-4 and J is TRBJ2-7, with D tentatively TRBD1 (7 bases). Trimming took off 6 bases at V and 0 bases at J, with 15 bases between the two ends. This CDR3 spans 15 amino acids. CDR3 amino acids: CASSRQGLGSYEQYF. The CDR3 region has the DNA TGTGCCAGCAGCCGACAGGGACTGGGCTCCTACGAGCAGTACTTC.

Only a few counts were recorded for this clonotype. This rearrangement joins TRBV7-9 to TRBJ2-7; no clear D gene. The CDR3 covers 12 residues. With 5 bases removed from V and 5 bases from J, the gap between germline ends came to 10 bases. Germline V gives CDR1 SEHNR, CDR2 FQNEAQ (reference sequence). As DNA, the CDR3 is TGTGCCAGCAGCCTGCTTACCCACGAGCAGTACTTC. This translates into CASSLLTHEQYF.

This clonotype appeared a few times. CDR3 nucleotides: TGCAGTGCTAGAGTCCCGGGACAGGGCTACGAGCAGTACTTC. Amino acid sequence: CSARVPGQGYEQYF. This chain connects TRBV20-1 to TRBJ2-7; 9 nucleotides align to TRBD1. Germline assignment: CDR1 DFQATT and CDR2 SNEGSKA (reference sequence). This CDR3 comprises 14 residues. Trimming cost V 1 base and J 3 bases; bases outside gene matches: 4.

This clonotype appeared a few times. This chain uses TRBV29-1 with TRBJ2-5; 8 positions match TRBD1. The CDR3 has 13 amino acids. Looked up from germline, CDR1 is SQVTM and CDR2 is ANQGSEA. The V gene end was trimmed by 1 base and the J gene end by 4 bases; junction bases not matched to a gene: 2. The CDR3 loop is CSVEGTGRETQYF. DNA of the CDR3: TGCAGCGTTGAAGGGACAGGGCGAGAGACCCAGTACTTC.

This clonotype was found a few times. The chain links TRBV7-3 to TRBJ2-1; D is uncertain. The V end was cut by 1 base, the J end by 4 bases, with 5 bases between. This CDR3 is 13 amino acids long. CDR1 and CDR2 from the germline V gene are SGHTA and FQGTGA. The CDR3 reads CASSLSGYNEQFF. DNA for the CDR3: TGTGCCAGCAGCTTAAGTGGTTACAATGAGCAGTTCTTC.

In its sample, this clonotype was seen a few times. The V and J genes are TRBV18 and TRBJ1-5; D ambiguous. This CDR3 has 14 residues. Germline loops: CDR1 KGHSH, CDR2 LQKENI. Trimming removed 5 bases from V and 6 bases from J, with 14 bases in between. CDR3 in amino acids: CASSTTIGSQPQHF. The CDR3 DNA sequence: TGTGCCAGCTCAACCACCATTGGGAGTCAGCCCCAGCATTTT. The full variable domain, its missing parts supplied by reference TRBV18 and TRBJ1-5, is NAGVMQNPRHLVRRRGQEARLRCSPMKGHSHVYWYRQLPEEGLKFMVYLQKENIIDESGMPKERFSAEFPKEGPSILRIQQVVRGDSAAYFCASSTTIGSQPQHFGDGTRLSIL.

V is TRBV12-3 or TRBV12-4 and J is TRBJ1-5; 7 bases are shared with TRBD1. The J segment lost 7 bases and the V segment lost 1 base, leaving 7 bases of the junction unmatched. This CDR3 has 15 residues. This CDR3 is CASSLDTGARQPQHF. CDR3 sequence (DNA): TGTGCCAGCAGTTTAGATACAGGGGCGAGACAGCCCCAGCATTTT.